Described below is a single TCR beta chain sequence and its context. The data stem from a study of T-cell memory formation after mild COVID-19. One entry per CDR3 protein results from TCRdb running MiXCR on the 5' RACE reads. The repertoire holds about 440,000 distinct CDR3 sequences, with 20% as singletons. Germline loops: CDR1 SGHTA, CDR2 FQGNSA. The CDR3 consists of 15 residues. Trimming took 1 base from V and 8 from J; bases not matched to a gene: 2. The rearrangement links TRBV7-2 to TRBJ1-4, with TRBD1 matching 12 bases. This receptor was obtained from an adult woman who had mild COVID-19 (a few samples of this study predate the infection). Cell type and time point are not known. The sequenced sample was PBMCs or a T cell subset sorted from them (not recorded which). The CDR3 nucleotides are TGTGCCAGCAGCTTAGGAGGGACAGGGGGCGAAAAACTGTTTTTT. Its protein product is CASSLGGTGGEKLFF.